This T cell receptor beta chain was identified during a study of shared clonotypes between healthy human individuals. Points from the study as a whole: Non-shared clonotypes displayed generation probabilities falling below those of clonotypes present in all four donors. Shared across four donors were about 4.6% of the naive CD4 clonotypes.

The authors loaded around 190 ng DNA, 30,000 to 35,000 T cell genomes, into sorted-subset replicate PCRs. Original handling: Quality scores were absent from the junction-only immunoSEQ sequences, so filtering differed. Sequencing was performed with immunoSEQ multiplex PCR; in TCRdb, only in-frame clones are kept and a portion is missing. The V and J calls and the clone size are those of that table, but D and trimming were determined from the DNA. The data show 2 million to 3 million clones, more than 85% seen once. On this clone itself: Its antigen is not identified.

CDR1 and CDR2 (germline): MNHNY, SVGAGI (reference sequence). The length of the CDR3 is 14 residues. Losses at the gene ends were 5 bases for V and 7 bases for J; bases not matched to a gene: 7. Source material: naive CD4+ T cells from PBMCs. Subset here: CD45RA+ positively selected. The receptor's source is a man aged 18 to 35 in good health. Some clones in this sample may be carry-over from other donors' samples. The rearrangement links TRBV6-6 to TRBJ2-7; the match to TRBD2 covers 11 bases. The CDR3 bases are TGTGCCAGCAGTACCGGGACTAGCGGTCTAGAGCAGTACTTC. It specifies CASSTGTSGLEQYF.